This TCR beta chain was observed in a study of human T cells and chemical hapten exposure. Across the whole study: Patients got weekly scalp diphenylcyclopropenone doses over the roughly 24-week study. Overall study results and limits: A positive correlation with patch test score was shown by PT1 expanded TCR counts. No alteration of TCRs above 1 in 1000 frequency was seen with DPC sensitization. The donor cohort had alopecia, so its immune response may not match that of healthy people.

Time point of the sample: patch test 2, 6 weeks after DPC sensitization. Sample treatment: therapeutic diphenylcyclopropenone sensitization with weekly scalp DPC. The V end was cut by 0 bases, the J end by 3 bases, with 6 bases between. CDR1 is ENHRY and CDR2 is SYGVKD in the germline V gene. This CDR3 is built from 14 residues. Each CDR3 protein gets one entry after TCRdb re-called the RACE reads with MiXCR. The top ten clones hold around 5.6% of a sample with a few hundred thousand distinct CDR3 sequences, about 6% of them seen once. This clonotype was seen repeatedly, ten times or more. What it recognizes is unknown.

The sequenced sample was whole blood, obtained in connection with sensitization to the hapten diphenylcyclopropenone (DPC). The chain carries TRBV10-3 and TRBJ1-5; D gene unclear. The TCR comes from a woman aged 18-35 years with alopecia areata. Some clones in this sample may be carry-over from other donors' samples. The CDR3 loop is CAISESGVNQPQHF. The CDR3 bases are TGTGCCATCAGTGAGTCTGGGGTCAATCAGCCCCAGCATTTT.